The clone carrying this T cell receptor (beta chain) has ten or more counts. V was pared by 4 bases and J by 1 base, with 13 bases between. The CDR3 length is 16 residues. Germline CDR1 MDHEN, CDR2 SYDVKM. This sample is part of a study of T cells in Graves' hyperthyroidism and ophthalmopathy. Overall study context: Pretreatment peripheral blood was obtained at initial diagnosis.

Amplified TCR beta CDR3 regions derived from RNA transcripts. A first-round RT-PCR of the TCR CDR3 used the HTBI primer set. In TCRdb, the multiplex PCR reads were re-called with MiXCR into one record per CDR3 protein. The table records hundreds of thousands of distinct CDR3 sequences, around 13% of them present only once. The chain couples TRBV28 to TRBJ2-2; D may be TRBD2 (6 bases). The source material was blood. The TCR was taken from a woman aged 40 to 49 with Graves' hyperthyroidism. CDR3 nucleotides: TGTGCCAGCAGTTCTAATAGCGGCAAGAACACCGGGGAGCTGTTTTTT. Protein product: CASSSNSGKNTGELFF.